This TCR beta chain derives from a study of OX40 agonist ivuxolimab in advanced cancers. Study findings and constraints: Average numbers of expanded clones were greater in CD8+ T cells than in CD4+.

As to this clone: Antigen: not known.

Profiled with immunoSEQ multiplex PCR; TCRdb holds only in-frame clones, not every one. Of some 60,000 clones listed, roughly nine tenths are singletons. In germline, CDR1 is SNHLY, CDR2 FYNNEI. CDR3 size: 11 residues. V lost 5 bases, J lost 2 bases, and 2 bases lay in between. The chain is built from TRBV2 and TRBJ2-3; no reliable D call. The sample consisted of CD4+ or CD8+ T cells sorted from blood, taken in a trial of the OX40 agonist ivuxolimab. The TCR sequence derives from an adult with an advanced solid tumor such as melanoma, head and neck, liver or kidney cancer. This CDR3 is CASSYTDTQYF. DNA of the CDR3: TGTGCCAGCAGTTACACAGATACGCAGTATTTT.